This T cell receptor (beta chain) was captured in a study of human versus mouse CDR3 diversity and MHC coevolution. In the case of this clone: Its antigen is as yet unknown.

Cells were CD45RO-negative CD62L-positive naive CD4 T cells sorted from PBMCs. Study-level points and caveats: Human CDR3s averaged more deletions and insertions than mouse CDR3s.

Assay used: immunoSEQ multiplex PCR; TCRdb lists only in-frame clones, some missing. The repertoire holds approximately 81,000 clones, just over 90% seen once, with around 1.3% in the top ten. Germline V gene data show CDR1 as GTSNPN and CDR2 as SVGIG (reference sequence). This CDR3 comprises 16 residues. Between the trimmed V and J ends, which lost 4 bases and 10 bases, there was a span of 28 bases. The receptor was derived from a person aged 30 to 70 in good health. The J gene is TRBJ1-1, the V gene TRBV30; TRBD1 is a possible D gene (6 bases). The source material was naive CD4+ T cells from blood. Subset: CD45RO-negative CD62L-positive naive CD4 T cells. This CDR3 reads CAWTYPSAGALGGAFF. In nucleotides, the CDR3 is TGTGCCTGGACCTATCCTAGTGCAGGGGCCCTCGGAGGAGCTTTCTTT.